This T cell receptor (beta chain) was identified during a study of T cells in Graves' hyperthyroidism and ophthalmopathy. Overall study results and limits: Ophthalmopathy cases were set apart from stable hyperthyroidism by a 13 V-J model. Most expanded thyroid clonotypes above 0.001 recurred in blood.

Regions amplified from RNA transcripts were the TCR beta CDR3 regions. TCR CDR3 regions were first amplified by RT-PCR with HTBI primers. Via MiXCR, TCRdb re-called the multiplex PCR reads, giving one row per CDR3 protein. The sample includes 250,000 to 350,000 distinct CDR3 sequences, around 15% of them seen just once. The CDR3 is 14 amino acids. Germline values: CDR1 SGHRS, CDR2 YFSETQ. V shed 4 bases and J shed 1 base, with 11 bases lying between them. This clonotype was detected a few times. Antigen: not known. The TCR originated in a woman aged 60-70 years with Graves' ophthalmopathy. The chain is built from TRBV5-1 and TRBJ2-5; D is possibly TRBD1 (6 bases). The sample comprised blood. CDR3 nucleotide sequence: TGCGCCAGCAGCATCGGGACAACCCAAGAGACCCAGTACTTC. Amino acids: CASSIGTTQETQYF.